This TCR beta chain was captured by sequencing in a study of blood T cell repertoires in COVID-19. Turning to the study itself: The analysed material was cDNA or gDNA that came from T cells, B-cell-depleted T cells, or PBMCs.

Germline CDR1 is MNHEY and CDR2 is SMNVEV (reference sequence). Germline trimming cut 5 bases from V and 6 bases from J; bases unmatched to any gene: 11. CDR3 size: 16 residues. This clone has only a few counts. Only in-frame clones appear in the TCRdb table, and some are missing; sequencing was by immunoSEQ multiplex PCR. The table includes a few hundred thousand clones, approximately 87% detected once. This sequence originates from a woman between 50 and 59 years old with acute or convalescent COVID-19. Sequencing was done on a sample of peripheral blood. The chain couples TRBV27 to TRBJ2-1; TRBD2 agrees at 9 bases. Written as DNA, the CDR3 is TGTGCCAGCAGTCTCGATACGGGACTAGCTTTCAATGAGCAGTTCTTC. As protein: CASSLDTGLAFNEQFF.